These 32 T cell receptor beta chains came from one sample sequenced in a study of Graves' ophthalmopathy and Graves' hyperthyroidism. For repertoire sequencing, the TCR beta CDR3 regions were amplified from RNA transcripts. First-round RT-PCR employed HTBI primers, with a second-round multiplex PCR after it. One entry per CDR3 protein results from TCRdb running MiXCR on the multiplex PCR reads. The repertoire holds hundreds of thousands of distinct CDR3 sequences, with roughly 20% as singletons. Sequencing was carried out using peripheral blood. The receptors originated from a woman aged 18-30 years with stable Graves' hyperthyroidism. Some clones in this sample may be carry-over from other donors' samples.

The J gene is TRBJ2-2, the V gene TRBV12-3 or TRBV12-4; 14 positions agree with TRBD2. This CDR3 region has 18 residues. Trimming took 7 bases from V and 3 from J; bases not matched to a gene: 10. CDR3 DNA: TGTGCCAGCATCTTCGGACTAGCGGGAGGATGGGACACCGGGGAGCTGTTTTTT. It is translated as CASIFGLAGGWDTGELFF.

This clonotype was observed at least ten times. The chain carries TRBV20-1 and TRBJ1-2; weak D call: TRBD1 (5 bases). The germline V gene has CDR1 DFQATT and CDR2 SNEGSKA (reference sequence). V lost 3 bases to trimming and J lost 5 bases, with 13 bases between them. The CDR3 loop spans 13 amino acids. The CDR3, as DNA: TGCAGTGCTAGCAGCGGAAGGGGTTATGGCTACACCTTC. Translating gives CSASSGRGYGYTF.

This clonotype was seen ten or more times. The J gene is TRBJ1-2, the V gene TRBV20-1, with a weak D call TRBD1 (5 bases). This CDR3 contains 13 residues. Germline CDR1 reads DFQATT; CDR2 reads SNEGSKA (reference sequence). V was clipped by 1 base and J by 9 bases, with 15 bases between them. The CDR3 DNA reads as TGCAGTGCTAGAGCCTGGGGGGAATTCAGCTACACCTTC. Protein: CSARAWGEFSYTF.

This clonotype was recorded many times. The chain couples TRBV12-3 or TRBV12-4 to TRBJ2-5, with D possibly TRBD2 on 7 matching bases. Trimming cost V 6 bases and J 5 bases, with 16 bases left between them. This CDR3 contains 14 residues. The CDR3 DNA reads as TGTGCCAGCAGGATCACAGAGGGGGGGGAGACCCAGTACTTC. Amino acid sequence: CASRITEGGETQYF.

This clonotype was counted ten times or more. The chain links TRBV11-2 to TRBJ1-6; unclear D gene. The CDR3 loop spans 12 amino acids. CDR1 SGHAT and CDR2 FQNNGV come from the germline V gene. V was pared by 2 bases and J by 9 bases, with 5 bases between. CDR3 in DNA: TGTGCCAGCAGCTTACAGGTTTCACCCCTCCACTTT. It is translated as CASSLQVSPLHF.

The V gene is TRBV19, the J gene TRBJ1-1, with 7 bases identical to TRBD1. V shed 7 bases, J shed 8 bases, and the junction held 13 bases outside the gene matches. The length of the CDR3 is 14 residues. Germline lookup yields CDR1 LNHDA and CDR2 SQIVND (reference sequence). CDR3 protein: CASTPITRQGEAFF. CDR3 DNA sequence: TGTGCCAGTACCCCAATTACTCGACAGGGAGAAGCTTTCTTT.

This clonotype was picked up a small number of times. This may arise from a read error, as a much more abundant clone is one base away. The chain employs TRBV11-2 and TRBJ2-7; TRBD1 agrees at 10 bases. The CDR3 sequence is 12 residues long. Per germline, CDR1 SGHAT and CDR2 FQNNGV. V gave up 8 bases and J gave up 5 bases; unmatched junction bases: 3. The CDR3 DNA reads TGTGCCAGCGGTGGGACAGGGGACGAGCAGTACTTC. Its protein is CASGGTGDEQYF. Filled out from reference TRBV11-2 and TRBJ2-7, the complete variable domain reads EAGVAQSPRYKIIEKRQSVAFWCNPISGHATLYWYQQILGQGPKLLIQFQNNGVVDDSQLPKDRFSAERLKGVDSTLKIQPAKLEDSAVYLCASGGTGDEQYFGPGTRLTVT.

This clonotype has a count of ten or more. The chain carries TRBV12-3 or TRBV12-4 and TRBJ1-5; D remains unclear. This CDR3 has 14 residues. Trimming took off 2 bases at V and 1 base at J, with 6 bases between the two ends. The CDR3 region has the DNA TGTGCCAGCAGTTTATATGGAAGCAATCAGCCCCAGCATTTT. This codes for CASSLYGSNQPQHF.

Comment on this clonotype: A single base separates this from a much larger clone, so it may be a read error. The conserved phenylalanine or tryptophan is not found at the CDR3 terminus, so this likely reflects a read error. This chain joins TRBV20-1 and TRBJ2-2; 13 bases fit TRBD2. Unmatched junction bases numbered 5, after V lost 6 bases and J lost 4 bases. The CDR3 length is 15 residues. The germline gives CDR1 DFQATT, CDR2 SNEGSKA (reference sequence). DNA of the CDR3: TGCAGTGCGGAGACTAGCGGGAGGACCACCGGGGAGCTGTTTTAT. Amino acids: CSAETSGRTTGELFY.

This clonotype was counted many times. The chain links TRBV7-2 to TRBJ2-7, with 10 bases matching TRBD2. This CDR3 has 15 amino acids. In germline, CDR1 is SGHTA, CDR2 FQGNSA. V dropped 5 bases and J dropped 2; count of bases not matched to a gene: 6. The CDR3 DNA is TGTGCCAGCAGCCGAAGCGGGGGGGGGACCTACGAGCAGTACTTC. Protein product: CASSRSGGGTYEQYF.

This clonotype was seen a handful of times. The chain recombines TRBV5-1 with TRBJ1-2; TRBD1 is a possible D gene (5 bases). The CDR3 spans 16 residues. Germline-derived CDR1 and CDR2 are SGHRS and YFSETQ. V was pared by 4 bases and J by 4 bases, with 20 bases between. CDR3 region: CASSLGRGTGLYGYTF. DNA for the CDR3: TGCGCCAGCAGCCTCGGACGGGGGACTGGGCTCTATGGCTACACCTTC.

The sample holds many counts of this clonotype. This chain joins TRBV6-2 or TRBV6-3 and TRBJ1-5; 8 nucleotides align to TRBD1. Germline V CDR1 and CDR2: MNHEY, SVGEGT. This CDR3 is built from 15 residues. V lost 11 bases, J lost 3 bases, and 12 bases stayed unmatched. CDR3 in DNA: TGTGCCGCGGAAAAGGACAGGGCTTTCAATCAGCCCCAGCATTTT. Translating gives CAAEKDRAFNQPQHF.

This clonotype was picked up many times. The genes are TRBV11-2 and TRBJ2-7; 12 nucleotides line up with TRBD1. This CDR3 is built from 17 residues. The germline gives CDR1 SGHAT, CDR2 FQNNGV. Germline trimming cut 2 bases from V and 6 bases from J; bases unmatched to any gene: 11. This CDR3 is CASSLTGTGGGWSEQYF. The CDR3 nucleotides read TGTGCCAGCAGCTTAACCGGGACAGGGGGCGGATGGTCCGAGCAGTACTTC.

The rearrangement uses TRBV27 and TRBJ2-7; possibly TRBD2 for D (5 bases). The CDR3 runs to 14 residues. Looked up from germline, CDR1 is MNHEY and CDR2 is SMNVEV (reference sequence). Trimming left V 5 bases short and J 0 bases short, with 11 bases between. Written as DNA, the CDR3 is TGTGCCAGCAGTGAGGGCCGCAGCTCCTACGAGCAGTACGTC. Protein sequence: CASSEGRSSYEQYV.

Points on this clonotype: It may be a read error: a sequence one base away is much more abundant. J is TRBJ2-7 and V is TRBV28; D is perhaps TRBD1 (5 bases). CDR1 MDHEN and CDR2 SYDVKM come from the germline V gene. The CDR3 is 13 amino acids. CDR3 sequence: CASSWTAGYEHYF. The CDR3, as DNA: TGTGCCAGCAGTTGGACGGCAGGGTACGAGCACTACTTC.

There are many counts of this clonotype. This chain joins TRBV12-3 or TRBV12-4 and TRBJ1-5, with D perhaps TRBD1 (5 bases). Trimming took off 5 bases at V and 1 base at J, with 24 bases between the two ends. CDR3 length: 19 residues. The CDR3 loop is CASSLSGPGPRESNQPQHF. For the CDR3, the DNA is TGTGCCAGCAGTCTATCGGGGCCAGGGCCGAGGGAAAGCAATCAGCCCCAGCATTTT.

This clonotype was recorded at least ten times. V and J are TRBV7-9 and TRBJ1-3; 8 bases agree with TRBD1. Trimming cost V 0 bases and J 4 bases; bases outside gene matches: 14. The CDR3 covers 19 residues. The germline V gene encodes CDR1 SEHNR and CDR2 FQNEAQ (reference sequence). CDR3 protein: CASSLATVAFRGLGNTIYF. The DNA of the CDR3 is TGTGCCAGCAGCTTAGCGACCGTGGCTTTCAGGGGGCTCGGAAACACCATATATTTT.

This clonotype was counted at least ten times. V gene TRBV27 combines with J gene TRBJ2-7; D gene ambiguous. The CDR3 is made up of 14 amino acids. Per the germline V gene, CDR1 is MNHEY and CDR2 is SMNVEV (reference sequence). V was cut by 6 bases and J by 1 base, with 13 bases left in between. CDR3 protein: CASRPTTASYEQYF. Written as DNA, the CDR3 is TGTGCCAGCAGACCAACAACAGCGTCCTACGAGCAGTACTTC.

The table lists this clonotype with many counts. The rearrangement joins TRBV28 to TRBJ1-2, with 7 bases aligning to TRBD1. J was trimmed by 8 bases and V by 3 bases; bases with no gene match: 6. Germline V gene data show CDR1 as MDHEN and CDR2 as SYDVKM. This CDR3 region has 13 residues. The CDR3 reads CASSLTATGGYTF. The DNA of the CDR3 is TGTGCCAGCAGTTTGACCGCGACAGGGGGCTACACCTTC.

Many counts were recorded for this clonotype. The chain is built from TRBV6-5 and TRBJ1-2; 9 positions agree with TRBD1. CDR1 MNHEY and CDR2 SVGAGI come from the germline V gene. This CDR3 contains 17 residues. V trimming: 1 base; J trimming: 1 base; junction bases outside the gene matches: 7. The CDR3 is CASSYLSGTGNNYGYTF. The CDR3 DNA is TGTGCCAGCAGTTACTTATCCGGGACAGGGAATAACTATGGCTACACCTTC.

This clonotype was picked up many times. The chain recombines TRBV9 with TRBJ2-5, with unresolved D. Per germline, CDR1 SGDLS and CDR2 YYNGEE. The CDR3 runs 13 residues. Deletions cut 0 bases from V and 7 bases from J, with 10 bases between. Here the CDR3 DNA reads TGTGCCAGCAGCGTAGAACCCGCCAGGACCCAGTACTTC. Translated: CASSVEPARTQYF.

A single count supports this clonotype. The chain couples TRBV7-2 to TRBJ2-5; 7 bases are a match to TRBD1. There are 12 residues in the CDR3. Trimming cost V 0 bases and J 9 bases; bases outside gene matches: 1. Per the germline V gene, CDR1 is SGHTA and CDR2 is FQGNSA. DNA of the CDR3: TGTGCCAGCAGCTTAGCGCAGGGGGCCCAGTACTTC. Protein product: CASSLAQGAQYF.

The chain carries TRBV19 and TRBJ1-1, with D hard to call. The CDR3 has 15 amino acids. Trimming cost V 0 bases and J 4 bases, with 12 bases left between them. Germline V gene sequence: CDR1 LNHDA, CDR2 SQIVND (reference sequence). The CDR3 reads CASSIDPAARTEAFF. The CDR3 DNA follows: TGTGCCAGTAGTATAGATCCCGCGGCGCGCACTGAAGCTTTCTTT.

This clonotype was detected only a few times. The rearrangement uses TRBV18 and TRBJ1-4; possible D gene TRBD1, 5 bases. Germline CDR1 reads KGHSH; CDR2 reads LQKENI. Trimming left V 2 bases short and J 5 bases short, with 12 bases between. This CDR3 has 15 amino acids. CDR3 loop: CASSPSEGINEKLFF. As DNA, the CDR3 is TGTGCCAGCTCACCATCAGAGGGGATAAATGAAAAACTGTTTTTT.

The chain links TRBV11-2 to TRBJ2-2; a weak D match, TRBD2 (6 bases). This CDR3 contains 16 residues. Per germline, CDR1 SGHAT and CDR2 FQNNGV. The V end lost 4 bases, the J end lost 4 bases, and 16 bases lay between the germline ends. This chain's CDR3 is CASSSVLAPGTGELFF. The CDR3 DNA is TGTGCCAGCAGCTCTGTACTAGCCCCGGGCACCGGGGAGCTGTTTTTT.

There are many counts of this clonotype. The chain couples TRBV7-9 to TRBJ2-7; D tentatively fits TRBD1 or TRBD2 (5 bases each). Trimming shortened V by 5 bases and J by 0 bases, and 14 bases separated the two germline ends. The CDR3 has 15 amino acids. From germline, CDR1 is SEHNR and CDR2 FQNEAQ (reference sequence). The CDR3 DNA is TGTGCCAGCAGCCGAGGACGGGACGGCTCCTACGAGCAGTACTTC. Translated, it gives CASSRGRDGSYEQYF.

This clonotype has at least ten counts. CDR3 in amino acids: CSGHREGYGYTF. The CDR3 DNA reads TGCAGTGGCCACAGGGAAGGCTATGGCTACACCTTC. V usage is TRBV20-1 and J usage is TRBJ1-2, with D perhaps matching TRBD1 (6 bases). V was trimmed by 7 bases and J by 4 bases, leaving 13 bases between them. Germline V gives CDR1 DFQATT, CDR2 SNEGSKA (reference sequence). CDR3 length: 12 amino acids.

This clonotype was found many times. The rearrangement joins TRBV30 to TRBJ2-7, with D unclear. Looked up from germline, CDR1 is GTSNPN and CDR2 is SVGIG (reference sequence). The CDR3 spans 13 residues. V shed 8 bases and J shed 0 bases, with 14 bases lying between them. CDR3 loop: CATSNTDSYEQYF. The CDR3 coding sequence is TGTGCCACTTCCAACACGGACTCCTACGAGCAGTACTTC.

This clonotype appeared many times. The V gene is TRBV10-1, the J gene TRBJ1-1, with unresolved D. Germline assignment: CDR1 WNHNN and CDR2 SYGVQD (reference sequence). V lost 2 bases and J 12 bases, leaving 16 bases between the germline ends. The CDR3 spans 13 residues. In DNA, the CDR3 is TGCGCCAGCAGTGAGGATAGGGCCAGTGTTCCTTTCTTT. It codes for CASSEDRASVPFF.

This clonotype was seen many times. CDR3 sequence: CASSEFVGDSPYEQYF. The CDR3 DNA sequence: TGTGCCAGCAGTGAATTTGTAGGGGACAGTCCCTACGAGCAGTACTTC. The genes are TRBV25-1 and TRBJ2-7; TRBD1 matches 7 bases. The ends lost 1 base at V and 2 bases at J; junction bases unmatched: 8. CDR3 length: 16 residues. Germline V CDR1 and CDR2: MGHDK, SYGVNS.

Concerning this clonotype: A much larger clone lies one base from this, so it may be a read error. The chain couples TRBV30 to TRBJ1-5; D is undetermined. The germline V gene has CDR1 GTSNPN and CDR2 SVGIG (reference sequence). There are 12 residues in the CDR3. V dropped 0 bases and J dropped 6 bases, with 6 bases sitting between them. CDR3 sequence reads: CAWSVVGQPQHF. CDR3 DNA: TGTGCCTGGAGTGTAGTCGGTCAGCCCCAGCATTTT.

This sequence joins TRBV29-1 and TRBJ2-2; D is unresolved. V dropped 4 bases and J dropped 1 base, with 10 bases sitting between them. The germline CDR1 and CDR2 sequences are SQVTM and ANQGSEA. The CDR3 is 14 amino acids. CDR3 coding DNA: TGCAGCGTTGTCAGGACCCAGAACACCGGGGAGCTGTTTTTT. It codes for CSVVRTQNTGELFF.